Listed below are T cell receptor beta chains from one sample, sequenced in a study of T cell responses to AZD1222 COVID-19 vaccine. Some clones are missing from TCRdb's copy, which holds only in-frame ones; the method was immunoSEQ multiplex PCR. The sample records over 95,000 clones, more than 85% being singletons. The sequencing here drew on peripheral blood, taken on day 0 of AZD1222 vaccination. These receptors came from an adult in good health. The CDR3 runs from the conserved cysteine through the conserved F or W. D genes are given only for firm matches. Size tells how often a clone was seen (once, few, many) or the class of an expanded clone, and some rows leave it out.

CDR3 DNA: TGTGCCACCAGCAGAGGCGGACAGGGCTACGAGCAGTACTTC; CDR3 protein: CATSRGGQGYEQYF; clone size: NA; D gene: TRBD1; V gene: TRBV15; J gene: TRBJ2-7
CDR3 DNA: TGTGCCAGCTCACCATACAGGGAGGAGTATGGCTACACCTTC; CDR3 protein: CASSPYREEYGYTF; clone size: few; D gene: NA; V gene: TRBV18; J gene: TRBJ1-2
CDR3 DNA: TGCGCCAGCAGCTTCCGGGACAGGGGTAGGGATACGCAGTATTTT; CDR3 protein: CASSFRDRGRDTQYF; clone size: NA; D gene: TRBD1; V gene: TRBV5-1; J gene: TRBJ2-3
CDR3 DNA: TGCGCCAGCAGCCAAACCATCGACAACACCGGGGAGCTGTTTTTT; CDR3 protein: CASSQTIDNTGELFF; clone size: NA; D gene: NA; V gene: TRBV4-3; J gene: TRBJ2-2
CDR3 DNA: TGTGCCAGCAGCCCAGGGGGGCCTAGAGCCACTGAAGCTTTCTTT; CDR3 protein: CASSPGGPRATEAFF; clone size: NA; D gene: TRBD1; V gene: TRBV11-3; J gene: TRBJ1-1
CDR3 DNA: TGTGCCAGTAATCCCGGGGGGAACTATGGCTACACCTTC; CDR3 protein: CASNPGGNYGYTF; clone size: NA; D gene: NA; V gene: TRBV19; J gene: TRBJ1-2
CDR3 DNA: TGTGCCAGCAGCCAAGACGATGGAGGGACTGAAGCTTTCTTT; CDR3 protein: CASSQDDGGTEAFF; clone size: NA; D gene: NA; V gene: TRBV3-1/TRBV3-2; J gene: TRBJ1-1
CDR3 DNA: TGTGCCAGCAGTGACTCGGCCCGGACAGGGATGGGCACCGGGGAGCTGTTTTTT; CDR3 protein: CASSDSARTGMGTGELFF; clone size: NA; D gene: TRBD1; V gene: TRBV6-4; J gene: TRBJ2-2
CDR3 DNA: TGTGCCAGTAGCGACCTTGGGGGCGCCCCGTCGAGGACTGAAGCTTTCTTT; CDR3 protein: CASSDLGGAPSRTEAFF; clone size: NA; D gene: NA; V gene: TRBV19; J gene: TRBJ1-1
CDR3 DNA: TGTGCCAGCAGCAACCAAGGTGCCGTCACCTTC; CDR3 protein: CASSNQGAVTF; clone size: NA; D gene: NA; V gene: TRBV3-1/TRBV3-2; J gene: TRBJ1-2
CDR3 DNA: TGTGCCAGTAGTCGAGTTGCTAATAATTCACCCCTCCACTTT; CDR3 protein: CASSRVANNSPLHF; clone size: NA; D gene: NA; V gene: TRBV19; J gene: TRBJ1-6
CDR3 DNA: TGTGCCAGTAGTATACGAAGGAACTCCTACGAGCAGTACTTC; CDR3 protein: CASSIRRNSYEQYF; clone size: NA; D gene: NA; V gene: TRBV19; J gene: TRBJ2-7
CDR3 DNA: TGTGCCAGCAGAACGGGACAGAAGCAGTTCTTC; CDR3 protein: CASRTGQKQFF; clone size: NA; D gene: TRBD1; V gene: TRBV6-5; J gene: TRBJ2-1
CDR3 DNA: TGTGCCAGCAGTTTAGCAGGGGGCGGCTATAATTCACCCCTCCACTTT; CDR3 protein: CASSLAGGGYNSPLHF; clone size: NA; D gene: TRBD1; V gene: TRBV28; J gene: TRBJ1-6
CDR3 DNA: TGTGCCAGCAGCGTAGCGGGGGTGGGAAACACCATATATTTT; CDR3 protein: CASSVAGVGNTIYF; clone size: NA; D gene: NA; V gene: TRBV9; J gene: TRBJ1-3
CDR3 DNA: TGTGCCAGCAGCGGAATTAACTATGGCTACACCTTC; CDR3 protein: CASSGINYGYTF; clone size: NA; D gene: NA; V gene: TRBV12-3/TRBV12-4; J gene: TRBJ1-2
CDR3 DNA: TGTGCCAGCAGCCCTAGGACGGGTGGAGACATCACAGATACGCAGTATTTT; CDR3 protein: CASSPRTGGDITDTQYF; clone size: once; D gene: NA; V gene: TRBV7-6; J gene: TRBJ2-3
CDR3 DNA: TGTGCCAGCAGTTTGAGGCTAGCGGGGCAAGAGACCCAGTACTTC; CDR3 protein: CASSLRLAGQETQYF; clone size: once; D gene: TRBD2; V gene: TRBV28; J gene: TRBJ2-5
CDR3 DNA: TGCGCCAGCAGCCATCCGGGACAGGGCTACAATGAGCAGTTCTTC; CDR3 protein: CASSHPGQGYNEQFF; clone size: NA; D gene: TRBD1; V gene: TRBV5-1; J gene: TRBJ2-1
CDR3 DNA: TGTGCCAGCAGCCAACAGGGGGCGCGTGGAAACACCATATATTTT; CDR3 protein: CASSQQGARGNTIYF; clone size: NA; D gene: TRBD1; V gene: TRBV5-4; J gene: TRBJ1-3
CDR3 DNA: TGCGCCAGCGGAGTTGACTATGGCTACACCTTC; CDR3 protein: CASGVDYGYTF; clone size: NA; D gene: NA; V gene: TRBV5-1; J gene: TRBJ1-2
CDR3 DNA: TGTGCCAGCAGCTTGACGGGGGGAAACTATGGCTACACCTTC; CDR3 protein: CASSLTGGNYGYTF; clone size: NA; D gene: NA; V gene: TRBV7-8; J gene: TRBJ1-2
CDR3 DNA: TGTGCCAGCAGCCCGAGGACTAGCGGGAGCTCGAGCACAGATACGCAGTATTTT; CDR3 protein: CASSPRTSGSSSTDTQYF; clone size: NA; D gene: TRBD2; V gene: TRBV7-8; J gene: TRBJ2-3
CDR3 DNA: TGTGCCAGCAGAAGGACAGCCTACGAGCAGTACTTC; CDR3 protein: CASRRTAYEQYF; clone size: NA; D gene: NA; V gene: TRBV6-1; J gene: TRBJ2-7
CDR3 DNA: TGTGCCAGCAGCGGACAGGGATATGGCTACACCTTC; CDR3 protein: CASSGQGYGYTF; clone size: NA; D gene: TRBD1; V gene: TRBV6-5; J gene: TRBJ1-2
CDR3 DNA: TGTGCCAGCAGTGAAGCGCTTCGACACGGCTACACCTTC; CDR3 protein: CASSEALRHGYTF; clone size: NA; D gene: NA; V gene: TRBV2; J gene: TRBJ1-2
CDR3 DNA: TGCAGCGTTGAGTCGACAGTCCCAGATACGCAGTATTTT; CDR3 protein: CSVESTVPDTQYF; clone size: NA; D gene: NA; V gene: TRBV29-1; J gene: TRBJ2-3
CDR3 DNA: TGTGCCAGTAGTGGGACAGGGGGTTTACAGCCCCAGCATTTT; CDR3 protein: CASSGTGGLQPQHF; clone size: NA; D gene: TRBD1; V gene: TRBV19; J gene: TRBJ1-5
CDR3 DNA: TGTGCCAGCAGCTTAGGACAGGGCCCAATCTACGAGCAGTACTTC; CDR3 protein: CASSLGQGPIYEQYF; clone size: NA; D gene: TRBD1; V gene: TRBV7-3; J gene: TRBJ2-7
CDR3 DNA: TGCGCCAGCAGCCAGCAGGGACTCAACTACACCTTC; CDR3 protein: CASSQQGLNYTF; clone size: NA; D gene: NA; V gene: TRBV4-1; J gene: TRBJ1-2
CDR3 DNA: TGCGCCAGCAGCTCCCGGCGGGACAGGGCTCCCAACTATGGCTACACCTTC; CDR3 protein: CASSSRRDRAPNYGYTF; clone size: once; D gene: TRBD1; V gene: TRBV5-1; J gene: TRBJ1-2
CDR3 DNA: TGCAGTGCTAGTAAGGGGGCTGACTATGGCTACACCTTC; CDR3 protein: CSASKGADYGYTF; clone size: NA; D gene: TRBD1; V gene: TRBV20-1; J gene: TRBJ1-2
CDR3 DNA: TGCGCCAGCAGCCTAGCGCCGGGACAGGGGCCTCTTCTTAACTATGGCTACACCTTC; CDR3 protein: CASSLAPGQGPLLNYGYTF; clone size: NA; D gene: TRBD1; V gene: TRBV5-1; J gene: TRBJ1-2
CDR3 DNA: TGTGCCAGCAGTGACGGGAGGGCACACGAGCAGTACTTC; CDR3 protein: CASSDGRAHEQYF; clone size: NA; D gene: TRBD2; V gene: TRBV6-1; J gene: TRBJ2-7
CDR3 DNA: TGTGCCAGCAGTCCCCGACTAGCGGGAGAACGTAATGAGCAGTTCTTC; CDR3 protein: CASSPRLAGERNEQFF; clone size: once; D gene: TRBD2; V gene: TRBV2; J gene: TRBJ2-1
CDR3 DNA: TGTGCCAGCGACGGCAGGGACAGGGGTATAGGCAATCAGCCCCAGCATTTT; CDR3 protein: CASDGRDRGIGNQPQHF; clone size: NA; D gene: TRBD1; V gene: TRBV5-8; J gene: TRBJ1-5
CDR3 DNA: TGTGCCAGCACCCGCGGGGGGGGGAACACCGGGGAGCTGTTTTTT; CDR3 protein: CASTRGGGNTGELFF; clone size: NA; D gene: TRBD2; V gene: TRBV7-2; J gene: TRBJ2-2
CDR3 DNA: TGCAGCGGGACGGTGCCAGGGGACTACACTGAAGCTTTCTTT; CDR3 protein: CSGTVPGDYTEAFF; clone size: NA; D gene: NA; V gene: TRBV29-1; J gene: TRBJ1-1
CDR3 DNA: TGCGCCAGACTGGGTTGGATCGACTCCTACGAGCAGTACTTC; CDR3 protein: CARLGWIDSYEQYF; clone size: NA; D gene: NA; V gene: TRBV23-1; J gene: TRBJ2-7
CDR3 DNA: TGTGCCAGCTCACCACCTGCAGGCCGTAAAAACATTCAGTACTTC; CDR3 protein: CASSPPAGRKNIQYF; clone size: NA; D gene: NA; V gene: TRBV18; J gene: TRBJ2-4
CDR3 DNA: TGTGCCAGCAGCTTAGCGCAGGGGGGCATGAACACTGAAGCTTTCTTT; CDR3 protein: CASSLAQGGMNTEAFF; clone size: NA; D gene: TRBD1; V gene: TRBV7-9; J gene: TRBJ1-1
CDR3 DNA: TGTGCCAGCAGTTTCTGGAGGGATGGGGATCAGCCCCAGCATTTT; CDR3 protein: CASSFWRDGDQPQHF; clone size: NA; D gene: NA; V gene: TRBV28; J gene: TRBJ1-5
CDR3 DNA: TGTGCCAGCAGCCAAGAGGCAGGTTGGGGCTATGGCTACACCTTC; CDR3 protein: CASSQEAGWGYGYTF; clone size: NA; D gene: NA; V gene: TRBV4-2; J gene: TRBJ1-2
CDR3 DNA: TGTGCCTGGGAACGGCGCAGGGACCGCTGGTTAAACACCGGGGAGCTGTTTTTT; CDR3 protein: CAWERRRDRWLNTGELFF; clone size: NA; D gene: NA; V gene: TRBV30; J gene: TRBJ2-2
CDR3 DNA: TGTGCCATCAGTGAGTCGAGACAGGGGGCGAATGAGCAGTTCTTC; CDR3 protein: CAISESRQGANEQFF; clone size: NA; D gene: TRBD1; V gene: TRBV10-3; J gene: TRBJ2-1
CDR3 DNA: TGTGCCAGTAGTATTAGGGGGACTTCAAGCGGGTTTTCCTACGAGCAGTACTTC; CDR3 protein: CASSIRGTSSGFSYEQYF; clone size: NA; D gene: NA; V gene: TRBV19; J gene: TRBJ2-7
CDR3 DNA: TGTGCCAGCACCCGGGGACTAGCGGAATACAATGAGCAGTTCTTC; CDR3 protein: CASTRGLAEYNEQFF; clone size: few; D gene: TRBD2; V gene: TRBV28; J gene: TRBJ2-1
CDR3 DNA: TGTGCCAGCAGCCCCCGAGGACTAGCGGGACGCACAGATACGCAGTATTTT; CDR3 protein: CASSPRGLAGRTDTQYF; clone size: NA; D gene: TRBD2; V gene: TRBV7-2; J gene: TRBJ2-3